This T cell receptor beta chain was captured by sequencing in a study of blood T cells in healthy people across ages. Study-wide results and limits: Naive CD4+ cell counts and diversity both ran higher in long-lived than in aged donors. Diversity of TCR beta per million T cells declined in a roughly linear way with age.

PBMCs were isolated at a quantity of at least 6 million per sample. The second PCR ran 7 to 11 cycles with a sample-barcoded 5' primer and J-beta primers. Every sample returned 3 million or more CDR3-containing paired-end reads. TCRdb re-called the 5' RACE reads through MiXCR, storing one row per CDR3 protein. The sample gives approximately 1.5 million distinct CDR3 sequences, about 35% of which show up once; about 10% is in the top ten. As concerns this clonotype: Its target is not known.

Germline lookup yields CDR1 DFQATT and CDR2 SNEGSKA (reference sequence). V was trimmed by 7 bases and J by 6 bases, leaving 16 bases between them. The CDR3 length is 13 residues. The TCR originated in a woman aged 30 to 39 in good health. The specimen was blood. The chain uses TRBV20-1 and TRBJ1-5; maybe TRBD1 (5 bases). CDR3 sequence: CSVTSGGGQPQHF. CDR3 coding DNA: TGCAGTGTTACGAGCGGGGGGGGTCAGCCCCAGCATTTT.